Listed here are 15 T cell receptor beta chains from one sample, sequenced in a study of cytomegalovirus exposure and HLA in healthy donors. The PCR ran on 60 Vbeta and 13 Jbeta primers. This table comes from immunoSEQ multiplex PCR, and its TCRdb copy is limited to in-frame clones, with some not included. The table lists about 200,000 clones, 80% to 90% of them singletons. Sequencing used PBMCs. The origin of the receptors is a man aged 25-40 years in good health and CMV-seronegative.

The chain couples TRBV28 to TRBJ1-5; TRBD1 aligns across 8 bases. The CDR3 is 14 amino acids. Germline CDR1 MDHEN, CDR2 SYDVKM. V lost 4 bases, J lost 6 bases, and 5 bases stayed unmatched. CDR3 DNA sequence: TGTGCCAGCAGTTATCAGGGGGCTAGTCAGCCCCAGCATTTT. It codes for CASSYQGASQPQHF.

This clone has a handful of counts. The genes are TRBV18 and TRBJ1-1; no clear D gene. The ends were cut back, 6 bases at V and 0 bases at J, with 11 bases in the middle. Germline-derived CDR1 and CDR2 are KGHSH and LQKENI. The CDR3 sequence is 14 residues long. For the CDR3, the DNA is TGTGCCAGCTCTGAGCTTCGCATGAACACTGAAGCTTTCTTT. Encoded protein: CASSELRMNTEAFF.

V usage is TRBV18 and J usage is TRBJ1-2, with TRBD1 as a possible D gene (6 bases). Germline V gene sequence: CDR1 KGHSH, CDR2 LQKENI. Trimming removed 3 bases from V and 2 bases from J, with 13 bases in between. CDR3 length: 15 residues. The CDR3 nucleotides are TGTGCCAGCTCACCGAGTCCGGGGACAAACTATGGCTACACCTTC. Amino acid sequence: CASSPSPGTNYGYTF.

This chain uses TRBV13 with TRBJ1-2, with D hard to call. V lost 4 bases and J lost 4, with 13 bases in between. Germline V gene sequence: CDR1 PRHDT, CDR2 FYEKMQ (reference sequence). CDR3 length equals 14 residues. The CDR3 spells CASSSKGGGYGYTF. CDR3 coding DNA: TGTGCCAGCAGCTCCAAAGGAGGAGGCTATGGCTACACCTTC.

The chain is built from TRBV7-9 and TRBJ2-3, with D tentatively TRBD2 (7 bases). The V and J ends lost 5 bases and 4 bases respectively, with 16 bases between them. Germline V gene data show CDR1 as SEHNR and CDR2 as FQNEAQ (reference sequence). This CDR3 spans 15 amino acids. The CDR3 region is CASSAEGGAADTQYF. The CDR3 DNA follows: TGTGCCAGCAGCGCCGAGGGGGGGGCGGCAGATACGCAGTATTTT.

Written as DNA, the CDR3 is TGTGCCACCAAGGGGGACGGGGCTTCACCCCTCCACTTT. As protein: CATKGDGASPLHF. This chain connects TRBV2 to TRBJ1-6, with TRBD1 as a possible D gene (6 bases). The germline V and J ends were trimmed by 10 bases and 9 bases, with 16 bases remaining between them. CDR1 SNHLY and CDR2 FYNNEI come from the germline V gene. The CDR3 totals 13 residues.

The J gene is TRBJ2-1, the V gene TRBV27; tentatively, D is TRBD2 (6 bases). Per germline, CDR1 MNHEY and CDR2 SMNVEV (reference sequence). CDR3 size: 18 residues. V lost 0 bases and J 9 bases, leaving 24 bases between the germline ends. CDR3 coding DNA: TGTGCCAGCAGTTTATCGGATAAAGGCCAGGTCAACGGGAGTGAGCAGTTCTTC. Amino acid sequence: CASSLSDKGQVNGSEQFF.

The V gene is TRBV27, the J gene TRBJ2-5; D may be TRBD2 (5 bases). Near its end, the DNA agrees better with TRBJ2-7, so the J call may be wrong. Germline values: CDR1 MNHEY, CDR2 SMNVEV (reference sequence). The CDR3 has 13 amino acids. The CDR3 here is CASSSTRIDEQYF. CDR3 nucleotide sequence: TGTGCCAGCAGTTCTACTAGGATTGACGAGCAGTACTTC.

The chain is built from TRBV6-1 and TRBJ2-7; 7 bases fit TRBD2. The CDR3 is 14 amino acids. Germline trimming cut 0 bases from V and 4 bases from J; bases unmatched to any gene: 3. Per the germline V gene, CDR1 is MNHNS and CDR2 is SASEGT. CDR3 loop: CASSEALGLYEQYF. The CDR3 region has the DNA TGTGCCAGCAGTGAAGCCTTGGGACTATACGAGCAGTACTTC.

The J gene is TRBJ1-6, the V gene TRBV6-5; D not certain. The germline V gene has CDR1 MNHEY and CDR2 SVGAGI. The V end was cut by 4 bases, the J end by 0 bases, with 7 bases between. The CDR3 contains 15 residues. The CDR3 DNA is TGTGCCAGCAGTTCAGGTAGCTCCTATAATTCACCCCTCCACTTT. Translating gives CASSSGSSYNSPLHF.

The J gene is TRBJ1-1, the V gene TRBV5-8; TRBD1 aligns across 8 bases. Per the germline V gene, CDR1 is SGHTS and CDR2 is YDEGEE. There are 13 residues in the CDR3. Trimming removed 5 bases from V and 3 bases from J; junction bases left unmatched: 3. CDR3 DNA: TGTGCCAGCAGGCAGGGGGCGGACACTGAAGCTTTCTTT. This gives the protein CASRQGADTEAFF.

This rearrangement joins TRBV11-2 to TRBJ1-1, with D perhaps TRBD1 (5 bases). Between the trimmed V and J ends, which lost 5 bases and 5 bases, there was a span of 21 bases. This CDR3 region has 16 residues. From germline, CDR1 is SGHAT and CDR2 FQNNGV. The CDR3 bases are TGTGCCAGCAGCCGGGTAGATGGGGCAAGAAGGACTGAAGCTTTCTTT. Translation: CASSRVDGARRTEAFF.

Points on this clone: At one of its ends the junction is not consistent with the germline gene, which may arise from a read error. The V gene is TRBV7-7, the J gene TRBJ2-5, with 7 nucleotides matching TRBD1. Germline loops: CDR1 SSHAT, CDR2 FNYEAQ (reference sequence). There are 14 residues in the CDR3. The CDR3 loop is CASSTTGRQETQYF. CDR3 sequence (DNA): TGTGCTAGCAGCACGACAGGGCGTCAAGAGACCCAGTACTTC. Complete variable domain (other parts from reference TRBV7-7 and TRBJ2-5): GAGVSQSPRYKVTKRGQDVTLRCDPISSHATLYWYQQALGQGPEFLTYFNYEAQPDKSGLPSDRFSAERPEGSISTLTIQRTEQRDSAMYRCASSTTGRQETQYFGPGTRLLVL.

The V call is TRBV27, the J call TRBJ1-1; weak D call: TRBD1 (5 bases). V dropped 11 bases and J dropped 9 bases, with 22 bases sitting between them. Germline V gives CDR1 MNHEY, CDR2 SMNVEV (reference sequence). The CDR3 has 13 residues. The CDR3 coding sequence is TGTGCCCGCTGGACAATTTGGATGACGAAAGCTTTCTTT. This sequence encodes CARWTIWMTKAFF.

In nucleotides, the CDR3 is TGTGCCAGCAGCGTAGCTTCAGACTTCGAGCAGTACTTC. This translates into CASSVASDFEQYF. The chain employs TRBV9 and TRBJ2-7; no clear D. Trimming cost V 0 bases and J 6 bases, with 10 bases left between them. The CDR3 length is 13 residues. CDR1 and CDR2 (germline): SGDLS, YYNGEE.